This TCR beta chain was recovered during a study of cytomegalovirus exposure and HLA in healthy donors. Across the study: A prior study identified just under 120 million unique TCR beta sequences from around 180 million T cells.

The V end lost 0 bases, the J end lost 1 base, and 10 bases lay between the germline ends. This CDR3 is built from 15 residues. Germline V lookup: CDR1 SGHNT, CDR2 YYREEE (reference sequence). 13 Jbeta primers and 60 Vbeta primers were used for the PCR. Some clones are missing from TCRdb's copy, which holds only in-frame ones; the method was immunoSEQ multiplex PCR. The sample carries 130,000 or so clones, around 80% recorded once. This chain uses TRBV5-4 with TRBJ2-5, with D maybe TRBD1 (6 bases). The TCR originated in a man younger than 45 in good health and CMV-seronegative. Sequencing used PBMCs. The CDR3 loop is CASSLAGAPQETQYF. The CDR3 region has the DNA TGTGCCAGCAGCTTGGCAGGGGCGCCCCAAGAGACCCAGTACTTC.